The 21 T cell receptor beta chains below all came from one sample that was sequenced in a study of blood T cell repertoires in COVID-19. Measured with immunoSEQ multiplex PCR; TCRdb has only the in-frame clones, and not every one. The table lists roughly 120,000 clones, 70% to 85% of them singletons. The source material was peripheral blood. The source of these receptors is a man between 45 and 60 years old with acute or convalescent COVID-19.

The genes are TRBV4-1 and TRBJ2-1; D call uncertain. This CDR3 has 15 amino acids. V dropped 2 bases and J dropped 5 bases, with 13 bases sitting between them. From germline, CDR1 is MGHRA and CDR2 YSYEKL. The CDR3 protein is CASSQNIARNNEQFF. The CDR3 region has the DNA TGCGCCAGCAGCCAAAATATCGCTAGAAACAATGAGCAGTTCTTC.

The genes are TRBV19 and TRBJ2-5; 7 bases agree with TRBD1. Germline loops: CDR1 LNHDA, CDR2 SQIVND (reference sequence). The length of the CDR3 is 14 residues. Trimming cost V 5 bases and J 1 base; bases outside gene matches: 4. As DNA, the CDR3 is TGTGCCAGTAGTGGGGACAGCATCCAAGAGACCCAGTACTTC. Residues: CASSGDSIQETQYF.

The V call is TRBV6-5, the J call TRBJ1-1; 7 bases are a match to TRBD1. The ends lost 6 bases at V and 8 bases at J; junction bases unmatched: 3. The CDR3 contains 11 residues. Germline values: CDR1 MNHEY, CDR2 SVGAGI. CDR3: CASRRDREAFF. The CDR3 nucleotides are TGTGCCAGCAGGAGGGACAGAGAAGCTTTCTTT.

A few counts support this clone. The V gene is TRBV6-2 or TRBV6-3, the J gene TRBJ2-7; D possibly corresponds to TRBD2 (6 bases). The V and J ends lost 6 bases and 6 bases respectively, with 24 bases between them. The germline gives CDR1 MNHEY, CDR2 SVGEGT. This CDR3 has 16 residues. The CDR3 DNA sequence: TGTGCCAGCAGCCCCAAGACTAGTTGGGGGAATGGCGAGCAGTACTTC. Protein product: CASSPKTSWGNGEQYF.

The chain recombines TRBV18 with TRBJ1-2; 9 nucleotides match TRBD1. The CDR3 sequence is 13 residues long. V shed 10 bases and J 3 bases; nucleotides not matched to a gene: 6. CDR1 and CDR2 from the germline V gene are KGHSH and LQKENI. CDR3 in amino acids: CATSTGGDYGYTF. CDR3 in DNA: TGTGCCACGTCGACAGGGGGAGACTATGGCTACACCTTC.

This chain connects TRBV11-2 to TRBJ2-2, with TRBD2 matching 10 bases. Trimming at V came to 7 bases and at J to 4 bases, leaving 9 bases not matched to a gene. The CDR3 runs 16 residues. Looked up from germline, CDR1 is SGHAT and CDR2 is FQNNGV. CDR3 in DNA: TGTGCCAGCAACTACCTAGCGGGAGTGTTCACCGGGGAGCTGTTTTTT. It yields the protein CASNYLAGVFTGELFF.

V gene TRBV6-4 combines with J gene TRBJ2-1; 9 bases are shared with TRBD2. Germline assignment: CDR1 MRHNA and CDR2 SNTAGT. V dropped 5 bases and J dropped 9; count of bases not matched to a gene: 5. The CDR3 spans 13 residues. Here the CDR3 reads CASSLREGLEQFF. DNA of the CDR3: TGTGCCAGCAGTCTGCGGGAGGGCCTTGAGCAGTTCTTC.

This clone was picked up a small number of times. The chain recombines TRBV5-6 with TRBJ1-6, with D perhaps TRBD1 (6 bases). Germline CDR1 is SGHDT and CDR2 is YYEEEE. V lost 1 base and J 3 bases, leaving 14 bases between the germline ends. This CDR3 spans 17 amino acids. The CDR3 DNA reads as TGTGCCAGCAGCTTGTACGGGGGGCCTTACTATAATTCACCCCTCCACTTT. Protein product: CASSLYGGPYYNSPLHF.

The chain links TRBV19 to TRBJ1-5; 9 nucleotides align to TRBD1. J lost 3 bases, V lost 7 bases, and 4 bases had no gene match. Germline V gives CDR1 LNHDA, CDR2 SQIVND (reference sequence). The CDR3 contains 14 residues. The CDR3 sequence is CASKGQGDNQPQHF. The CDR3 coding sequence is TGTGCCAGTAAGGGACAGGGAGACAATCAGCCCCAGCATTTT.

A few counts support this clone. The CDR3 bases are TGTGCCAGTAGTATGCGAGGGGGCGGCCAGCCCCAGCATTTT. This encodes CASSMRGGGQPQHF. The V and J genes are TRBV19 and TRBJ1-5; TRBD1 agrees at 7 bases. V gave up 3 bases and J gave up 7 bases; unmatched junction bases: 6. CDR1 and CDR2 (germline): LNHDA, SQIVND (reference sequence). The CDR3 consists of 14 residues.

This chain uses TRBV3-1 (or the pseudogene TRBV3-2) with TRBJ2-7, with 8 nucleotides matching TRBD2. CDR1 is LGHDT, CDR2 YNNKEL, per germline (reference sequence). J lost 2 bases, V lost 6 bases, and 6 bases had no gene match. This CDR3 comprises 14 residues. In DNA, the CDR3 is TGTGCCAGCAGTGGGCTAGCGGGCCCCTACGAGCAGTACTTC. As protein: CASSGLAGPYEQYF.

The CDR3 DNA sequence: TGTGCCAGCAGCGACCCGTGGACAGGAGGCGAGCAGTACTTC. Its protein is CASSDPWTGGEQYF. The chain uses TRBV11-3 and TRBJ2-7; 7 nucleotides line up with TRBD1. The CDR3 length is 14 residues. With V trimmed by 5 bases and J by 6 bases, 10 bases remained unmatched. CDR1 is SGHNT, CDR2 YENEEA, per germline.

This clone has ten or more counts. The genes are TRBV5-4 and TRBJ1-2, with D tentatively TRBD1 (6 bases). With 5 bases removed from V and 0 bases from J, the gap between germline ends came to 14 bases. The germline gives CDR1 SGHNT, CDR2 YYREEE (reference sequence). This CDR3 comprises 15 residues. The DNA for the CDR3 is TGTGCCAGCAGTTTAGCAGGGGCCCCTAACTATGGCTACACCTTC. Amino acid sequence: CASSLAGAPNYGYTF.

V gene TRBV19 combines with J gene TRBJ1-2; maybe TRBD1 (6 bases). The CDR3 contains 13 residues. Trimming cost V 5 bases and J 2 bases, with 9 bases left between them. CDR1 LNHDA and CDR2 SQIVND come from the germline V gene (reference sequence). The CDR3 sequence is CASSDGTNYGYTF. CDR3 bases: TGTGCCAGTAGTGACGGGACAAACTATGGCTACACCTTC.

The chain has TRBV13 and TRBJ2-3; 7 nucleotides line up with TRBD2. The length of the CDR3 is 14 residues. The germline CDR1 and CDR2 sequences are PRHDT and FYEKMQ (reference sequence). Losses at the gene ends were 1 base for V and 5 bases for J; bases not matched to a gene: 3. CDR3 sequence reads: CASSLVRGEDTQYF. CDR3 in DNA: TGTGCCAGCAGCTTAGTACGGGGGGAAGATACGCAGTATTTT.

The chain links TRBV7-9 to TRBJ1-6; D possibly corresponds to TRBD1 (6 bases). CDR1 is SEHNR, CDR2 FQNEAQ, per germline (reference sequence). The V end lost 5 bases, the J end lost 4 bases, and 9 bases lay between the germline ends. CDR3 length equals 14 residues. Here the CDR3 reads CASSMDSYNSPLHF. CDR3 sequence (DNA): TGTGCCAGCAGCATGGACAGTTATAATTCACCCCTCCACTTT.

The gene calls are TRBV7-3 and TRBJ2-2, with 8 nucleotides matching TRBD2. J gave up 1 base and V 5 bases, and 9 bases lay outside the gene matches. The germline CDR1 and CDR2 sequences are SGHTA and FQGTGA. The CDR3 runs 17 residues. CDR3: CASSEGLTSGNTGELFF. DNA for the CDR3: TGTGCCAGCAGCGAAGGTCTCACTAGCGGGAACACCGGGGAGCTGTTTTTT. Using reference TRBV7-3 and TRBJ2-2 for the parts outside the CDR3, the full variable domain is GAGVSQTPSNKVTEKGKYVELRCDPISGHTALYWYRQSLGQGPEFLIYFQGTGAADDSGLPNDRFFAVRPEGSVSTLKIQRTERGDSAVYLCASSEGLTSGNTGELFFGEGSRLTVL.

This clone has just one count. V and J are TRBV3-1 (or the pseudogene TRBV3-2) and TRBJ1-1; no reliable D call. This CDR3 has 12 residues. V was pared by 5 bases and J by 8 bases, with 12 bases between. Germline assignment: CDR1 LGHDT and CDR2 YNNKEL (reference sequence). The CDR3 protein is CASSARSREAFF. The CDR3 nucleotides are TGTGCCAGCAGCGCCCGTTCCCGGGAAGCTTTCTTT.

V is TRBV7-9 and J is TRBJ1-4; D may be TRBD1 (5 bases). Germline CDR1 is SEHNR and CDR2 is FQNEAQ (reference sequence). The V and J ends lost 2 bases and 7 bases respectively, with 14 bases between them. The CDR3 runs to 15 residues. CDR3 sequence: CASSLTGTEGEKLFF. The CDR3 coding sequence is TGTGCCAGCAGCTTAACCGGGACTGAGGGTGAAAAACTGTTTTTT.

V gene TRBV6-6 combines with J gene TRBJ2-7; D not resolved. The CDR3 covers 12 residues. The V and J ends lost 4 bases and 6 bases respectively, with 10 bases between them. The germline gives CDR1 MNHNY, CDR2 SVGAGI (reference sequence). CDR3 nucleotide sequence: TGTGCCAGCAGTTTTGAGGCGGTCGAGCAGTACTTC. It encodes CASSFEAVEQYF.

This clone was detected a few times. This sequence joins TRBV4-1 and TRBJ2-7, with 8 bases lining up with TRBD1. Germline CDR1 and CDR2: MGHRA and YSYEKL. J lost 5 bases, V lost 2 bases, and 5 bases had no gene match. The CDR3 spans 14 residues. CDR3 residues: CASSQMDRVDEQYF. In nucleotides, the CDR3 is TGCGCCAGCAGCCAAATGGACAGGGTCGACGAGCAGTACTTC.